These 32 T cell receptor beta chains came from one sample sequenced in a study of cytomegalovirus exposure and HLA in healthy donors. Vbeta (60) and Jbeta (13) primers were used in the PCR. Some clones are missing from TCRdb's copy, which holds only in-frame ones; the method was immunoSEQ multiplex PCR. Seen here are tens of thousands of clones, around 70% observed once, and the top ten hold roughly 6.3%. The specimen sequenced was PBMCs. The receptors originated from a man aged 25-45 years in good health and CMV-seronegative.

The gene calls are TRBV21-1 and TRBJ1-1; TRBD1 was called by the table and not checked on the DNA. TRBV21-1 is a listed pseudogene. This CDR3 has 10 amino acids. CDR3 sequence: CARRTGEAFF. CDR3 in DNA: TGTGCCAGACGGACAGGAGAAGCTTTCTTT.

V gene TRBV7-3 combines with J gene TRBJ2-2, with 8 bases lining up with TRBD1. Germline values: CDR1 SGHTA, CDR2 FQGTGA. The CDR3 is 16 residues long. V lost 5 bases to trimming and J lost 4 bases; unmatched junction nucleotides: 9. CDR3: CASSLSPGGATGELFF. The CDR3 bases are TGTGCCAGCAGCCTTAGTCCAGGGGGCGCCACCGGGGAGCTGTTTTTT.

With respect to this clone: At one of its ends the junction is not consistent with the germline gene, which may arise from a read error. The CDR3 nucleotides are TGCAGCGTAGCAAACGTTACAGGGGCGAAAATTTTT. Protein: CSVANVTGAKIF. The chain uses TRBV29-1 and TRBJ1-4; 7 positions match TRBD1. CDR3 size: 12 residues. The germline CDR1 and CDR2 sequences are SQVTM and ANQGSEA.

The CDR3 coding sequence is TGTGCCAGCAGCTTAACCCCACTAGCCGAGCAGTTCTTC. Protein: CASSLTPLAEQFF. The chain joins TRBV7-3 to TRBJ2-1; D may be TRBD2 (6 bases). CDR3 length equals 13 residues. With 0 bases removed from V and 10 bases from J, the gap between germline ends came to 10 bases. Germline V gives CDR1 SGHTA, CDR2 FQGTGA.

This chain connects TRBV14 to TRBJ2-5; D gene unclear. The CDR3 has 12 residues. Trimming shortened V by 0 bases and J by 13 bases, and 12 bases separated the two germline ends. CDR1 is SGHDN, CDR2 FVKESK, per germline. The CDR3 DNA reads TGTGCCAGCAGCCAAGAGCCCAAGAAGCCGTACTTC. It codes for CASSQEPKKPYF. Full variable domain (remainder filled in from reference TRBV14 and TRBJ2-5): EAGVTQFPSHSVIEKGQTVTLRCDPISGHDNLYWYRRVMGKEIKFLLHFVKESKQDESGMPNNRFLAERTGGTYSTLKVQPAELEDSGVYFCASSQEPKKPYFGPGTRLLVL.

The V and J genes are TRBV10-3 and TRBJ2-1; the match to TRBD1 covers 11 bases. The CDR3 totals 15 residues. Germline V gene lookup returns CDR1 ENHRY and CDR2 SYGVKD. J lost 9 bases, V lost 2 bases, and 6 bases had no gene match. CDR3 region: CAISEPGQGEVEQFF. The CDR3 bases are TGTGCCATCAGTGAGCCGGGACAGGGGGAGGTTGAGCAGTTCTTC.

This chain joins TRBV5-4 and TRBJ1-2; 8 positions agree with TRBD1. V shed 4 bases, J shed 4 bases, and the junction held 6 bases outside the gene matches. Germline-derived CDR1 and CDR2 are SGHNT and YYREEE (reference sequence). The length of the CDR3 is 14 residues. The CDR3 region has the DNA TGTGCCAGCAGCCCCAGGACAGGGATCTATGGCTACACCTTC. The encoded protein is CASSPRTGIYGYTF.

V usage is TRBV7-9 and J usage is TRBJ1-2, with D possibly TRBD1 on 6 matching bases. Per germline, CDR1 SEHNR and CDR2 FQNEAQ (reference sequence). The CDR3 contains 14 residues. V lost 7 bases and J 4 bases, leaving 16 bases between the germline ends. CDR3 amino acids: CASTPLDRSYGYTF. As DNA, the CDR3 is TGTGCCAGCACCCCACTCGACAGGAGCTATGGCTACACCTTC.

The chain joins TRBV28 to TRBJ2-7; D remains unclear. Trimming pared 5 bases from V and 4 bases from J, leaving 12 bases between. This CDR3 comprises 13 residues. Per germline, CDR1 MDHEN and CDR2 SYDVKM. CDR3 sequence (DNA): TGTGCCAGCAGTACCCGTACATATTACGAGCAGTACTTC. Its translation: CASSTRTYYEQYF.

This clone was found once. The chain carries TRBV19 and TRBJ1-1; D remains unclear. Trimming cost V 3 bases and J 1 base, with 6 bases left between them. The CDR3 length is 13 residues. Germline CDR1 reads LNHDA; CDR2 reads SQIVND (reference sequence). The DNA for the CDR3 is TGTGCCAGTAGTATCGGTGAGAACACTGAAGCTTTCTTT. Translation gives CASSIGENTEAFF.

The CDR3 sequence: CASSPLLDEKLFF. Written as DNA, the CDR3 is TGCGCCAGCAGCCCTCTTCTAGATGAAAAACTGTTTTTT. This sequence joins TRBV5-1 and TRBJ1-4; D is uncertain. CDR3 length: 13 residues. CDR1 is SGHRS, CDR2 YFSETQ, per germline. The germline V and J ends were trimmed by 4 bases and 6 bases, with 10 bases remaining between them. Full variable domain (outside the CDR3, taken from reference TRBV5-1 and TRBJ1-4): KAGVTQTPRYLIKTRGQQVTLSCSPISGHRSVSWYQQTPGQGLQFLFEYFSETQRNKGNFPGRFSGRQFSNSRSEMNVSTLELGDSALYLCASSPLLDEKLFFGSGTQLSVL.

This clone occurred a few times. The CDR3 coding sequence is TGCGCCAGCAGGGAGGGACTAGCGGGGGGCCAAGAGACCCAGTACTTC. This codes for CASREGLAGGQETQYF. The rearrangement joins TRBV10-2 to TRBJ2-5; 15 nucleotides align to TRBD2. The CDR3 is 16 amino acids. The V gene's germline CDR1 is WSHSY and CDR2 SAAADI. V was pared by 6 bases and J by 1 base, with 3 bases of the junction left unmatched.

As to this clone: One end of the junction varies from germline; a read error may be responsible. The V call is TRBV5-1, the J call TRBJ2-3; TRBD2 matches 7 bases. The V gene's germline CDR1 is SGHRS and CDR2 YFSETQ. This CDR3 is 13 amino acids long. CDR3 DNA sequence: TGCGCCAGCAGCCCGACTAGCAAAGATACGCAGTATTTT. Translated, it gives CASSPTSKDTQYF.

This chain joins TRBV4-1 and TRBJ2-7; tentative D call: TRBD2 (6 bases). With 0 bases removed from V and 6 bases from J, the gap between germline ends came to 12 bases. The CDR3 spans 14 residues. Germline V gene sequence: CDR1 MGHRA, CDR2 YSYEKL. The CDR3 sequence: CASSQDFGGAEQYF. CDR3 nucleotides: TGCGCCAGCAGCCAAGATTTCGGGGGAGCCGAGCAGTACTTC.

Worth noting for this clone: The junction departs from germline at one end; a sequencing error may be responsible. In nucleotides, the CDR3 is TGTTCCAGCAGCTTAGTTAGTTCAGCGGGAGGCGATGAGCAGTTCTTC. Amino acids: CSSSLVSSAGGDEQFF. The chain uses TRBV7-9 and TRBJ2-1, with 9 bases that match TRBD2. The CDR3 is made up of 16 amino acids. The germline CDR1 and CDR2 sequences are SEHNR and FQNEAQ (reference sequence).

This clone was seen more than once but under ten times. At one end, the junction sequence differs from germline, possibly due to a read error. CDR3 residues: CASSPREGVGNQPQHF. CDR3 coding DNA: TGCGCCAGCAGCCCCAGAGAGGGGGTGGGCAATCAGCCCCAGCATTTT. J is TRBJ1-5 and V is TRBV11-2, with D possibly matching TRBD1 (6 bases). Germline-derived CDR1 and CDR2 are SGHAT and FQNNGV. The CDR3 is 16 residues long. The full variable domain, its missing parts supplied by reference TRBV11-2 and TRBJ1-5, is EAGVAQSPRYKIIEKRQSVAFWCNPISGHATLYWYQQILGQGPKLLIQFQNNGVVDDSQLPKDRFSAERLKGVDSTLKIQPAKLEDSAVYLCASSPREGVGNQPQHFGDGTRLSIL.

The chain has TRBV7-3 and TRBJ2-5, with a possible D match to TRBD2 (6 bases). The germline V gene has CDR1 SGHTA and CDR2 FQGTGA. This CDR3 has 15 residues. Trimming cost V 1 base and J 1 base, with 10 bases left between them. The CDR3 reads CASSLRGDGQETQYF. DNA of the CDR3: TGTGCCAGCAGCTTAAGGGGGGACGGCCAAGAGACCCAGTACTTC.

V gene TRBV29-1 combines with J gene TRBJ2-3; TRBD2 matches 12 bases. With 7 bases clipped from V and 4 bases from J, the junction kept 6 bases outside the gene matches. Germline assignment: CDR1 SQVTM and CDR2 ANQGSEA. This CDR3 has 14 amino acids. For the CDR3, the DNA is TGCAGCGCCCGGACTAGCGGGAACTCAGATACGCAGTATTTT. Amino acids: CSARTSGNSDTQYF.

This clone was recorded only once. This rearrangement joins TRBV18 to TRBJ2-2, with 9 bases matching TRBD1. Germline CDR1 is KGHSH and CDR2 is LQKENI. This CDR3 region has 16 residues. Losses at the gene ends were 4 bases for V and 2 bases for J; bases not matched to a gene: 5. CDR3 amino acids: CASSQQGAHNTGELFF. CDR3 coding DNA: TGTGCCAGCTCACAACAGGGGGCGCATAACACCGGGGAGCTGTTTTTT.

The chain combines TRBV18 with TRBJ1-5, with 8 bases identical to TRBD1. The CDR3 is 16 residues long. Germline trimming cut 2 bases from V and 2 bases from J; bases unmatched to any gene: 5. Germline V gene lookup returns CDR1 KGHSH and CDR2 LQKENI. CDR3 region: CASSPNRGSGNQPQHF. CDR3 DNA sequence: TGTGCCAGCTCACCAAACAGGGGGTCGGGCAATCAGCCCCAGCATTTT.

The rearrangement uses TRBV27 and TRBJ2-1, with 10 bases aligning to TRBD2. The V gene end was trimmed by 4 bases and the J gene end by 9 bases; junction bases not matched to a gene: 6. The CDR3 runs 14 residues. The germline CDR1 and CDR2 sequences are MNHEY and SMNVEV (reference sequence). CDR3 in amino acids: CASSSSGGVFEQFF. For the CDR3, the DNA is TGTGCCAGCAGTTCCAGCGGGGGGGTTTTTGAGCAGTTCTTC.

The chain uses TRBV6-1 and TRBJ2-7, with D possibly TRBD2 on 6 matching bases. CDR3 size: 13 residues. Between the trimmed V and J ends, which lost 6 bases and 7 bases, there was a span of 16 bases. CDR1 and CDR2 (germline): MNHNS, SASEGT. Here the CDR3 reads CASSVGEAREQYF. The CDR3 bases are TGTGCCAGCAGCGTCGGGGAGGCGCGGGAGCAGTACTTC.

This clone was recorded a few times. V is TRBV28 and J is TRBJ1-5, with 8 bases matching TRBD1. The CDR3 contains 18 residues. Per the germline V gene, CDR1 is MDHEN and CDR2 is SYDVKM. This chain's CDR3 is CDERIGQGALAPNQPQHF. CDR3 DNA: TGTGACGAGCGCATTGGGCAGGGGGCGCTTGCCCCCAATCAGCCCCAGCATTTT.

The rearrangement joins TRBV19 to TRBJ1-5; 8 bases are a match to TRBD1. The CDR3 contains 16 residues. Germline trimming cut 7 bases from V and 5 bases from J; bases unmatched to any gene: 13. CDR1 is LNHDA, CDR2 SQIVND, per germline (reference sequence). The chain's CDR3 is CASKGLEQGAYQPQHF. CDR3 DNA sequence: TGTGCCAGTAAAGGGCTGGAGCAGGGGGCTTATCAGCCCCAGCATTTT.

This chain connects TRBV19 to TRBJ1-5; D might be TRBD1 (5 bases). There are 16 residues in the CDR3. V shed 6 bases and J shed 2 bases, with 17 bases lying between them. Germline V lookup: CDR1 LNHDA, CDR2 SQIVND (reference sequence). The CDR3 DNA reads as TGTGCCAGTAGGATCGATCAGGGATCAGGCAATCAGCCCCAGCATTTT. The encoded protein is CASRIDQGSGNQPQHF.

The chain recombines TRBV27 with TRBJ2-3; 10 nucleotides agree with TRBD1. The germline V gene has CDR1 MNHEY and CDR2 SMNVEV (reference sequence). The trim removed 6 bases at V and 4 bases at J, leaving 4 bases unmatched. The CDR3 sequence is 14 residues long. CDR3 in amino acids: CASRGQGVPDTQYF. The CDR3 DNA is TGTGCCAGCAGAGGACAGGGGGTCCCAGATACGCAGTATTTT.

The chain has TRBV6-5 and TRBJ1-1, with 7 bases lining up with TRBD1. The V and J ends lost 7 bases and 2 bases, in that order; junction bases with no gene match: 7. Germline CDR1 and CDR2: MNHEY and SVGAGI. This CDR3 contains 14 residues. The CDR3 loop reads CASKVTGANTEAFF. In DNA, the CDR3 is TGTGCCAGCAAGGTTACAGGGGCAAACACTGAAGCTTTCTTT.

The V and J genes are TRBV5-1 and TRBJ2-7; D perhaps matches TRBD2 (6 bases). The CDR3 runs to 15 residues. Trimming cost V 5 bases and J 12 bases, with 27 bases left between them. Germline V gives CDR1 SGHRS, CDR2 YFSETQ. CDR3: CASSKEEGRPATRYF. DNA for the CDR3: TGCGCCAGCAGTAAGGAGGAGGGCAGGCCGGCGACTCGGTACTTC. The full variable domain, rest sourced from reference TRBV5-1 and TRBJ2-7, is KAGVTQTPRYLIKTRGQQVTLSCSPISGHRSVSWYQQTPGQGLQFLFEYFSETQRNKGNFPGRFSGRQFSNSRSEMNVSTLELGDSALYLCASSKEEGRPATRYFGPGTRLTVT.

The rearrangement links TRBV15 to TRBJ2-3; 13 bases fit TRBD2. Germline V gene sequence: CDR1 LNHNV, CDR2 YYDKDF (reference sequence). The CDR3 extends over 19 amino acids. V dropped 2 bases and J dropped 3; count of bases not matched to a gene: 11. This chain's CDR3 is CATSRHRQGLAGLTDTQYF. The CDR3 DNA is TGTGCCACCAGCAGACACAGGCAGGGACTAGCGGGACTAACAGATACGCAGTATTTT. Drawing the rest from reference TRBV15 and TRBJ2-3, the complete variable domain is DAMVIQNPRYQVTQFGKPVTLSCSQTLNHNVMYWYQQKSSQAPKLLFHYYDKDFNNEADTPDNFQSRRPNTSFCFLDIRSPGLGDTAMYLCATSRHRQGLAGLTDTQYFGPGTRLTVL.

The rearrangement uses TRBV7-9 and TRBJ1-6; TRBD1 aligns across 10 bases. CDR1 and CDR2 (germline): SEHNR, FQNEAQ (reference sequence). CDR3 size: 16 residues. The V segment lost 4 bases and the J segment 4 bases; nucleotides outside the gene matches: 4. CDR3 region: CASSSGQGFYNSPLHF. In DNA form, the CDR3 reads TGTGCCAGCAGCTCGGGACAGGGGTTTTATAATTCACCCCTCCACTTT.

This CDR3 reads CASSQVIPGFWNGYTF. The CDR3 nucleotides are TGCGCCAGCAGCCAGGTCATACCAGGGTTTTGGAATGGCTACACCTTC. The rearrangement links TRBV4-1 to TRBJ1-2; tentatively, D is TRBD1 (5 bases). V lost 3 bases and J 6 bases, leaving 20 bases between the germline ends. This CDR3 contains 16 residues. In germline, CDR1 is MGHRA, CDR2 YSYEKL.

The rearrangement links TRBV19 to TRBJ1-2, with D possibly TRBD1 on 5 matching bases. V lost 2 bases and J lost 4, with 11 bases in between. Germline V gives CDR1 LNHDA, CDR2 SQIVND (reference sequence). CDR3 length: 14 residues. The CDR3 coding sequence is TGTGCCAGTAGTATACCGGGGGGAATCTATGGCTACACCTTC. As protein: CASSIPGGIYGYTF.